This section outlines one T cell receptor (beta chain) sequence together with its context. The antigen this receptor binds is unknown. No base quality information exists; no much larger clone differs at one position. The CDR3 runs 16 amino acids, cysteine and phenylalanine included. CDR3 DNA is the only sequence kept; it has 48 bases, read in frame from the first base. Reading the germline V gene gives CDR1 LGHNA and CDR2 YNFKEQ. Cut back by 0 bases and 3 bases, the V and J ends lie 14 bases apart. The data derive from a study of beta chain features in type 1 diabetes (dated by TCRdb to 2017 to 2018). For the study in its entirety: Patients and healthy donors did not differ in mean age, gender distribution, total cell number or subset yield. A total of about 100,000,000 sorted cells were examined across all samples, and RNA yield correlated strongly with the number of cells per subset. The study compared the TCRB repertoires of sorted circulating CD4+ T cell subsets in recently diagnosed type 1 diabetes patients with those in matched healthy donors. Regulatory and stem cell-like memory subsets were isolated from only 8 patients and roughly 8 healthy donors, whereas naive and central memory subsets came from all 30 or so donors. The investigation overall reported the following: Because cDNA was sequenced instead of genomic DNA, activated cells with high expression could be over-represented, although the groups did not differ in activation or CD3 levels. PCR might favor shorter templates, but patient and control samples were amplified and corrected together, so any skew would affect both groups equally. Naive, central memory and regulatory TCRB repertoires appeared to be more similar among patients than among healthy donors. Type 1 diabetes patients showed a moderate but significant shortening of TCRB CDR3 length in all four CD4+ subsets. Because small numbers of individuals were included in the HLA sub-analyses, any influence of HLA type on TCRB rearrangement was left unresolved. At VDJ recombination sites, patients with type 1 diabetes made fewer insertions and deleted more nucleotides, a pattern implying thymic rearrangement abnormalities.

Each donor gave one peripheral blood draw, averaging around 120 mL, which was collected into heparinised tubes. A BD FACSAria II and a panel including CD45RO, CCR7, CD25, CD127, CD95 and CD27 were used to sort naive, central memory, regulatory and stem cell-like memory CD4+ T cells. A purity above 95% was achieved for all sorted populations. Right away, PBMCs were isolated by Lymphoprep density gradient centrifugation and were stained directly, with no culture step. So that batch effects would be minimized, each experiment stained and sorted samples in pairs, pairing one healthy donor with one patient. The entire amount of isolated RNA was reverse transcribed using the High Capacity cDNA Reverse Transcription Kit, so the sequenced TCRB transcripts were expressed ones. For stem cell-like memory T cell samples, survey-depth immunoSEQ sequencing was used, averaging approximately 950,000 total reads per sample. Sorted cells were lysed in RLT buffer, and RNA was extracted using DNase-treated RNeasy Micro or Mini kits according to cell number. Each cell subset was processed separately to prevent cross-contamination, with patient and healthy donor samples processed together. TCRB sequences were amplified from cDNA with the immunoSEQ multiplex PCR, producing 87-bp fragments spanning the CDR3 region. Sequencing of the amplicons was done on the Illumina HiSeq platform. The source study handled its data this way. Synthetic template baselines were used to correct PCR bias computationally, reads within Hamming distance 2 were collapsed together, and singletons that could not be merged were discarded. Reads were aligned to IMGT to assign V, D and J genes, CDR3 length, and insertions or deletions at six rearrangement sites. Clonotype counts were normalized to sorted cell number within each subset before computing true diversity and Gini coefficients with the tcR R package. The overlap coefficient, calculated on TCRB nucleotide sequences, was used to measure repertoire sharing. The table comes from immuneACCESS by way of TCRdb, which keeps in-frame sequences with V and J called. Part of the clones is missing from these tables; in studies checked, under half for an unresolved V gene and the rest for unknown reasons. V and J calls and clone size are copied from that table; D and trimming were computed from the DNA. The table for this sample lists around 26,000 clones; around 65% of them were counted only once. The ten largest clones represent 1.1% of the sample.

Here the chain combines TRBV4-2 and TRBJ1-1, with TRBD1 as a weak D call on 6 bases. The source material was stem cell memory CD4+ T cells from blood. The cell subset or site label of this sample denotes: stem cell-like memory CD4+ T cells. The receptor was isolated from a woman in her thirties or forties with type 1 diabetes. The CDR3 here reads CASSQEGGGKHTEAFF. The DNA sequence is TGTGCCAGCAGCCAAGAAGGGGGGGGGAAACACACTGAAGCTTTCTTT.